This TCR beta chain stems from a study of identical twins. TCRdb independently ran MiXCR on the 5' RACE reads; one entry per CDR3 protein. The sample shows hundreds of thousands of distinct CDR3 sequences, roughly an eighth of them seen only once. This clonotype was detected many times. Its antigen is still unknown. The V gene end was trimmed by 4 bases and the J gene end by 6 bases; junction bases not matched to a gene: 2. The CDR3 spans 13 residues. Germline V gives CDR1 LGHDT, CDR2 YNNKEL (reference sequence). The study's findings and limits: The abundant beta clonotypes from cord blood had fewer insertions, and memory repertoires had none of this. Out-of-frame alpha sequences shared by twins were enriched for low generation probability.

This sample also belongs to another study, concerning yellow fever vaccine responses in identical twins.

The sequence came from a woman between 18 and 29 years old in good health. The chain has TRBV3-1 and TRBJ2-1; 8 bases map to TRBD2. Sequenced sample: PBMCs. The chain's CDR3 is CASSPGLVNEQFF. Written as DNA, the CDR3 is TGTGCCAGCAGCCCGGGACTAGTCAATGAGCAGTTCTTC.